One and the same sample provided the 7 T cell receptor beta chains below, sequenced in a study of T cell responses to AZD1222 COVID-19 vaccine. The method was immunoSEQ multiplex PCR; TCRdb's version includes in-frame clones alone and lacks a portion of them. The sample shows about 98,000 clones, roughly 80% of them seen only once. The specimen comprised peripheral blood, sampled on day 0 of AZD1222 vaccination. These receptors were obtained from an adult in good health.

The chain recombines TRBV14 with TRBJ2-2; the match to TRBD1 covers 7 bases. Germline V lookup: CDR1 SGHDN, CDR2 FVKESK. CDR3 length: 15 residues. The junction had 4 bases not matched to a gene; V was cut back by 5 bases and J by 1 base. In DNA, the CDR3 is TGTGCCAGCAGCGTATGGACAGGGAACACCGGGGAGCTGTTTTTT. Residues: CASSVWTGNTGELFF.

This clone showed up just once. This chain uses TRBV7-2 with TRBJ1-3, with D maybe TRBD1 (5 bases). The germline V gene encodes CDR1 SGHTA and CDR2 FQGNSA. This CDR3 contains 16 residues. V lost 0 bases and J lost 3, with 12 bases in between. The CDR3 DNA reads TGTGCCAGCAGCTTAGCGCTGGGGGGAGGTGGAAACACCATATATTTT. Amino acids: CASSLALGGGGNTIYF.

The table lists this clone with a count of one. The rearrangement uses TRBV28 and TRBJ1-2, with 8 bases lining up with TRBD1. Germline V gene lookup returns CDR1 MDHEN and CDR2 SYDVKM. V was clipped by 5 bases and J by 2 bases; unmatched bases: 4. The CDR3 is made up of 14 amino acids. CDR3 coding DNA: TGTGCCAGCAGTCCTCGGGACAGGAACTATGGCTACACCTTC. This codes for CASSPRDRNYGYTF.

The chain has TRBV19 and TRBJ1-4, with a tentative D call TRBD1 (6 bases). CDR3 length: 14 amino acids. CDR1 is LNHDA, CDR2 SQIVND, per germline (reference sequence). V was clipped by 8 bases and J by 4 bases, with 14 bases between them. CDR3: CASSNRVGNEKLFF. The DNA of the CDR3 is TGTGCCAGTTCCAACAGGGTGGGTAATGAAAAACTGTTTTTT.

The genes are TRBV4-2 and TRBJ1-2; a possible D gene is TRBD1 (6 bases). This CDR3 region has 13 residues. V dropped 4 bases and J dropped 2 bases, with 8 bases sitting between them. Germline CDR1 and CDR2: LGHNA and YNFKEQ. The CDR3 loop reads CASSRDINYGYTF. The CDR3 coding sequence is TGTGCCAGCAGCCGGGACATAAACTATGGCTACACCTTC.

The CDR3 coding sequence is TGTGCCAGCAGGTCACAGGGGATCTATGGCTACACCTTC. Translating gives CASRSQGIYGYTF. V is TRBV2 and J is TRBJ1-2; 7 bases are shared with TRBD1. The germline gives CDR1 SNHLY, CDR2 FYNNEI. The ends lost 6 bases at V and 4 bases at J; junction bases unmatched: 5. The CDR3 consists of 13 residues.

The chain recombines TRBV3-1 (or the pseudogene TRBV3-2) with TRBJ1-1, with D maybe TRBD1 (5 bases). CDR1 LGHDT and CDR2 YNNKEL come from the germline V gene (reference sequence). The V gene lost 2 bases and the J gene lost 9 bases, with 16 bases spanning the gap. CDR3 length: 14 amino acids. DNA of the CDR3: TGTGCCAGCAGCCAACCCATAACGGGGGGTCAAGCTTTCTTT. It translates to CASSQPITGGQAFF.